Below, 15 T cell receptor beta chains from the same sample are listed, as sequenced in a study of cytomegalovirus exposure and HLA in healthy donors. Generated by immunoSEQ multiplex PCR, the TCRdb table keeps only in-frame clones and is missing some. The profile shows about 340,000 clones, more than 80% of them singletons. The specimen sequenced was PBMCs. The receptors derive from a woman in her late teens or twenties in good health and CMV-seronegative.

V gene TRBV5-1 combines with J gene TRBJ1-3; a weak D match, TRBD1 (6 bases). V was trimmed by 0 bases and J by 3 bases, leaving 7 bases between them. Per the germline V gene, CDR1 is SGHRS and CDR2 is YFSETQ. This CDR3 region has 14 residues. In DNA form, the CDR3 reads TGCGCCAGCAGCTTGGGACAGGTTGGAAACACCATATATTTT. It translates to CASSLGQVGNTIYF.

The rearrangement links TRBV6-6 to TRBJ1-5; weak D call: TRBD1 (5 bases). The germline CDR1 and CDR2 sequences are MNHNY and SVGAGI (reference sequence). This CDR3 has 12 amino acids. Trimming stripped 8 bases from V and 6 bases from J, with 11 bases between. The chain's CDR3 is CASSRGTQPQHF. The CDR3 coding sequence is TGTGCCAGCTCTCGGGGGACTCAGCCCCAGCATTTT.

V is TRBV7-2 and J is TRBJ1-5; D ambiguous. The CDR3 contains 15 residues. V shed 1 base and J shed 6 bases, with 13 bases lying between them. CDR1 and CDR2 (germline): SGHTA, FQGNSA. CDR3 sequence reads: CASSLDGISGQPQHF. Written as DNA, the CDR3 is TGTGCCAGCAGCTTAGATGGCATCAGTGGTCAGCCCCAGCATTTT. Drawing the rest from reference TRBV7-2 and TRBJ1-5, the complete variable domain is GAGVSQSPSNKVTEKGKDVELRCDPISGHTALYWYRQSLGQGLEFLIYFQGNSAPDKSGLPSDRFSAERTGGSVSTLTIQRTQQEDSAVYLCASSLDGISGQPQHFGDGTRLSIL.

This clone occurred once. The chain couples TRBV9 to TRBJ2-5; the D is unclear. Trimming left V 0 bases short and J 2 bases short, with 8 bases between. Germline V lookup: CDR1 SGDLS, CDR2 YYNGEE. CDR3 length: 14 amino acids. This CDR3 reads CASSVGAGQETQYF. The CDR3 DNA reads as TGTGCCAGCAGCGTAGGGGCAGGACAAGAGACCCAGTACTTC.

The chain is built from TRBV6-1 and TRBJ2-1; 9 bases are shared with TRBD2. V trimming: 6 bases; J trimming: 8 bases; junction bases outside the gene matches: 11. The germline V gene encodes CDR1 MNHNS and CDR2 SASEGT. The CDR3 loop spans 15 amino acids. This CDR3 is CASRSREGAVHEQFF. CDR3 in DNA: TGTGCCAGCAGGTCGCGGGAGGGTGCCGTCCATGAGCAGTTCTTC.

The V call is TRBV11-2, the J call TRBJ2-1; 7 nucleotides line up with TRBD2. The CDR3 contains 16 residues. The trim removed 5 bases at V and 0 bases at J, leaving 7 bases unmatched. Germline loops: CDR1 SGHAT, CDR2 FQNNGV. The CDR3 here is CASSHSGLSSYNEQFF. In nucleotides, the CDR3 is TGTGCCAGCAGCCATAGCGGGCTGAGCTCCTACAATGAGCAGTTCTTC.

This clone was detected only a few times. Germline and junction disagree at one end, which may indicate a read error. The genes are TRBV9 and TRBJ2-5, with 7 bases that match TRBD1. The CDR3 spans 15 residues. Germline V CDR1 and CDR2: SGDLS, YYNGEE. The CDR3 reads CASSVGTGPRESQYF. CDR3 DNA: TGTGCCAGCAGCGTAGGGACAGGTCCAAGAGAGTCCCAGTACTTC. The full variable domain, rest sourced from reference TRBV9 and TRBJ2-5, is DSGVTQTPKHLITATGQRVTLRCSPRSGDLSVYWYQQSLDQGLQFLIQYYNGEERAKGNILERFSAQQFPDLHSELNLSSLELGDSALYFCASSVGTGPRESQYFGPGTRLLVL.

The chain has TRBV5-1 and TRBJ2-3; weak D call: TRBD1 (6 bases). Germline V lookup: CDR1 SGHRS, CDR2 YFSETQ. Trimming removed 6 bases at V and 1 base at J, with 18 bases between. The CDR3 loop spans 16 amino acids. The CDR3 nucleotides read TGCGCCAGCATCAACCCATCAGGGGCCGGCACAGATACGCAGTATTTT. Translation: CASINPSGAGTDTQYF.

This sequence joins TRBV11-2 and TRBJ2-2; D possibly corresponds to TRBD2 (6 bases). The CDR3 length is 14 residues. Per the germline V gene, CDR1 is SGHAT and CDR2 is FQNNGV. V lost 3 bases and J 5 bases, leaving 10 bases between the germline ends. The CDR3: CASSFPGLTGELFF. DNA of the CDR3: TGTGCCAGCAGCTTCCCGGGACTGACCGGGGAGCTGTTTTTT.

V gene TRBV4-3 combines with J gene TRBJ2-6; no clear D gene. The CDR3 sequence is 16 residues long. The V end was cut by 0 bases, the J end by 0 bases, with 6 bases between. Looked up from germline, CDR1 is LGHNA and CDR2 is YSLEER. Here the CDR3 DNA reads TGCGCCAGCAGCCAAGAGATGCGCTCTGGGGCCAACGTCCTGACTTTC. It translates to CASSQEMRSGANVLTF.

This clone was seen only a few times. The rearrangement links TRBV10-1 to TRBJ2-5; D gene ambiguous. CDR3 size: 13 residues. The germline V gene encodes CDR1 WNHNN and CDR2 SYGVQD (reference sequence). The V and J ends lost 2 bases and 0 bases respectively, with 4 bases between them. CDR3 amino acids: CASSEDYQETQYF. The CDR3 nucleotides are TGCGCCAGCAGTGAGGACTACCAAGAGACCCAGTACTTC.

This clone was counted a few times. The chain links TRBV10-3 to TRBJ2-1; TRBD2 matches 9 bases. Losses at the gene ends were 7 bases for V and 7 bases for J; bases not matched to a gene: 8. Germline loops: CDR1 ENHRY, CDR2 SYGVKD. CDR3 length: 14 residues. CDR3 sequence reads: CAITPGLARNEQFF. The CDR3 bases are TGTGCCATCACCCCGGGACTAGCTCGGAATGAGCAGTTCTTC.

The J gene is TRBJ2-7, the V gene TRBV7-8; D possibly corresponds to TRBD2 (6 bases). CDR1 and CDR2 from the germline V gene are SGHVS and FQNEAQ. The ends were cut back, 7 bases at V and 2 bases at J, with 15 bases in the middle. The CDR3 spans 14 residues. CDR3 protein: CASTLLEGPYEQYF. CDR3 nucleotides: TGTGCCAGCACCCTCCTGGAGGGACCCTACGAGCAGTACTTC.

The V and J genes are TRBV27 and TRBJ2-1; TRBD2 agrees at 8 bases. Unmatched junction bases numbered 6, after V lost 2 bases and J lost 6 bases. Per germline, CDR1 MNHEY and CDR2 SMNVEV (reference sequence). There are 15 residues in the CDR3. This CDR3 reads CASSLSGRGGNEQFF. DNA of the CDR3: TGTGCCAGCAGTTTAAGCGGGAGAGGAGGCAATGAGCAGTTCTTC.

V is TRBV6-5 and J is TRBJ1-4; D is ambiguous. The germline V and J ends were trimmed by 5 bases and 12 bases, with 13 bases remaining between them. CDR1 MNHEY and CDR2 SVGAGI come from the germline V gene. There are 12 residues in the CDR3. The CDR3 bases are TGTGCCAGCAGTCAAGATACGCGGGAACTGTTTTTT. Its protein product is CASSQDTRELFF.